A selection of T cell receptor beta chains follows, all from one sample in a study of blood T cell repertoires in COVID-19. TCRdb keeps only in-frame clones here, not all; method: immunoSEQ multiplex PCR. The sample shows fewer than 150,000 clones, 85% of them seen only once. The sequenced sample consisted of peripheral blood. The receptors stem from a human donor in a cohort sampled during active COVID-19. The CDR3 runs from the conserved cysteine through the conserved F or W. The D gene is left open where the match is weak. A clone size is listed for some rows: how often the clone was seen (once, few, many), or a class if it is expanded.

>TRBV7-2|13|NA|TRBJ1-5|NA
TGTGCCAGCAGCACTCAGGGGTCTCAGCCCCAGCATTTT
CASSTQGSQPQHF
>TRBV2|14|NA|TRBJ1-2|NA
TGTGCCAGCAGCTTTACTCAGGTCTACTATGGCTACACCTTC
CASSFTQVYYGYTF
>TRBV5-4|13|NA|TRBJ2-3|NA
TGTGCCAGCAGCTTTCTGGGCACCGATACGCAGTATTTT
CASSFLGTDTQYF
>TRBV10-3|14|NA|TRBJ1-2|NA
TGTGCCATCAGTGAGTCCGCAGCGAGATATGGCTACACCTTC
CAISESAARYGYTF
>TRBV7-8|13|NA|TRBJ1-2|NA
TGTGCCAGCAGCTCATACAGGGCCTATGGCTACACCTTC
CASSSYRAYGYTF
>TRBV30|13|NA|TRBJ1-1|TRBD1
TGTGCCTGGACCGCGGACAGGAGGTCGGAGGCTTTCTTT
CAWTADRRSEAFF
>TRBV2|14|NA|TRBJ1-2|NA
TGTGCCAGCAGTTGGTTCCGCTCGGTAGATGGCTACACCTTC
CASSWFRSVDGYTF
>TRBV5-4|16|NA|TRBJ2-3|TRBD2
TGTGCCAGCAGCCGACGGGGACTAGATGGTACAGATACGCAGTATTTT
CASSRRGLDGTDTQYF
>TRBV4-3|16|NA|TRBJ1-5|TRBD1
TGCGCCAGCAGCCAGACGGCCGGACAGGGGACTCAGCCCCAGCATTTT
CASSQTAGQGTQPQHF
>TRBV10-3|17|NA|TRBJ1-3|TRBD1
TGTGCCACAGGGGGCACTACCCGAGACATCTCTGGAAACACCATATATTTT
CATGGTTRDISGNTIYF
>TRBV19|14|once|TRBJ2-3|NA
TGTGCCAGTAGTTTTGGGGCGACCACAGATACGCAGTATTTT
CASSFGATTDTQYF
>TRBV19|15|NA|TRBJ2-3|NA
TGTGCCAGTAGTATAGGTGGGGGCCTGACAGATACGCAGTATTTT
CASSIGGGLTDTQYF
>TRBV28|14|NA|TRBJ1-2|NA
TGTGCCAGCAGTTCGTCGGGATTCTCCCCTGGCTACACCTTC
CASSSSGFSPGYTF
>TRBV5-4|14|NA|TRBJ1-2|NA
TGTGCCAGCACTTCGGCAGGGGCGGACTATGGCTACACCTTC
CASTSAGADYGYTF
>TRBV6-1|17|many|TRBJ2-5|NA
TGTGCCAGCAGTGAAGCGCCCAGGGGACCTGGTGGAGAGACCCAGTACTTC
CASSEAPRGPGGETQYF
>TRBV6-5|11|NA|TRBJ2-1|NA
TGTGCCAGCAGTTTCTACTATGAGCAGTTCTTC
CASSFYYEQFF
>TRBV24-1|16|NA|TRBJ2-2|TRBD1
TGTGCCACTAGGGGTAGGGGGCCAGTGCACACCGGGGAGCTGTTTTTT
CATRGRGPVHTGELFF
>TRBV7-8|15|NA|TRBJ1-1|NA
TGTGCCAGCAGCTTGGGTACAGGGATGGGAACTGAAGCTTTCTTT
CASSLGTGMGTEAFF
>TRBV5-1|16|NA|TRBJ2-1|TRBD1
TGCGCCAGCAGCCGTGTGACAGGGAGTTATGGCAATGAGCAGTTCTTC
CASSRVTGSYGNEQFF
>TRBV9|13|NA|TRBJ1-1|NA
TGTGCCAGCAGCGTCACAAAGAACACTGAAGCTTTCTTT
CASSVTKNTEAFF
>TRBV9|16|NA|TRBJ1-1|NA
TGTGCCAGCAGCGTAGGTAACCGGGGAGGGAACACTGAAGCTTTCTTT
CASSVGNRGGNTEAFF
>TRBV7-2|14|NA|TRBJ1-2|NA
TGTGCCAGCAGCAGCTCCCGGGAAAATTATGGCTACACCTTC
CASSSSRENYGYTF
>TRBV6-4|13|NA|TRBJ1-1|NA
TGTGCCAGCAGTCAGACAGGGAACACTGAAGCTTTCTTT
CASSQTGNTEAFF
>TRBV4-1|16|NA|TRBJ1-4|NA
TGCGCCAGCAGTCCAGGGGTCGCTACCCAAAATGAAAAACTGTTTTTT
CASSPGVATQNEKLFF
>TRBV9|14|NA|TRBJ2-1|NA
TGTGCCAGCAGCGTAGGGGTCAGTCAGGATGAGCAGTTCTTC
CASSVGVSQDEQFF
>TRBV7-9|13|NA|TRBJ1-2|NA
TGTGCCAGCAGCCCCCAAAATAACTATGGCTACACCTTC
CASSPQNNYGYTF
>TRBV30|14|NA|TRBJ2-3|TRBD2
TGTGCCTGGGGTTCGGGAGGGCCGGCAGATACGCAGTATTTT
CAWGSGGPADTQYF
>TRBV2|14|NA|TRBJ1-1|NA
TGTGCCAGCGGAAGGGCAGGGTCCGGCACTGAAGCTTTCTTT
CASGRAGSGTEAFF
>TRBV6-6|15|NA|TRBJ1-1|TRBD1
TGTGCCAGCAGGACCAGGGGCAGGGGGTTGGCTGAAGCTTTCTTT
CASRTRGRGLAEAFF
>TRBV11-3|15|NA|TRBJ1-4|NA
TGTGCCAGCAGCGAACCCCAGGGGATCAATGAAAAACTGTTTTTT
CASSEPQGINEKLFF
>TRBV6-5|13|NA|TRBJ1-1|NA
TGTGCCAGCAGTTATCAGATGAACACTGAAGCTTTCTTT
CASSYQMNTEAFF
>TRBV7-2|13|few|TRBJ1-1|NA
TGTGCCAGCAGCTTAGTAAGGACACCTGAAGCTTTCTTT
CASSLVRTPEAFF
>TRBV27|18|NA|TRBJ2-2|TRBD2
TGTGCCAGCAGTTTATACGGGACTAGCGGGGGCAACACCGGGGAGCTGTTTTTT
CASSLYGTSGGNTGELFF
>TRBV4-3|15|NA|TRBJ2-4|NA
TGCGCCAGCAGCCAATTGGGGGGGCGACGAAACATTCAGTACTTC
CASSQLGGRRNIQYF
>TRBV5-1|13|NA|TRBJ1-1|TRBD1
TGCGCCAGCAGCTTAAACCAGGGGGCTGAAGCTTTCTTT
CASSLNQGAEAFF
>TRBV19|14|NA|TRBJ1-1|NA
TGTGCCAGTAGTTTCCTGGCAGTGAACACTGAAGCTTTCTTT
CASSFLAVNTEAFF
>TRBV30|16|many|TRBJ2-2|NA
TGTGCCTGGAGTGTACTTGGGGCCCTATTTTCCGGGGAGCTGTTTTTT
CAWSVLGALFSGELFF
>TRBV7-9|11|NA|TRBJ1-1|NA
TGTGCCAGCAGCAAGACTCCGGAAGCTTTCTTT
CASSKTPEAFF
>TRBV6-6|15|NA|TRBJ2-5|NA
TGTGCCAGCAGTGACGTAGGGGGTCAGGGGGAGACCCAGTACTTC
CASSDVGGQGETQYF
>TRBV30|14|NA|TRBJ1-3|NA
TGTGCCTGGATGAGACAGTACTCTGGAAACACCATATATTTT
CAWMRQYSGNTIYF
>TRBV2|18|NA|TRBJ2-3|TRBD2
TGTGCCAGCAGGGCCGGGACTAGCGGGAGGCGGGGCACAGATACGCAGTATTTT
CASRAGTSGRRGTDTQYF
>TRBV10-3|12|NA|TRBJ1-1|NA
TGTGCCATCAGTGAGGACAGGCGTGGAGCTTTCTTT
CAISEDRRGAFF
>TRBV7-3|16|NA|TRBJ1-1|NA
TGTGCCAGCAGCTACCGCCCGGTGGCGGTAAACACTGAAGCTTTCTTT
CASSYRPVAVNTEAFF
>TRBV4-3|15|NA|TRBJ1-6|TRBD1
TGCGCCAGCAGCCAAGATCCAGGGGGCGGATCACCCCTCCACTTT
CASSQDPGGGSPLHF
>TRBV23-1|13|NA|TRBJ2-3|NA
TGCGCCAGCAGTCAATCTAGCCCAGATACGCAGTATTTT
CASSQSSPDTQYF
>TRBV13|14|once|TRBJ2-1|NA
TGTGCCAGCAGCTTAAGGAGCTCCTACAATGAGCAGTTCTTC
CASSLRSSYNEQFF
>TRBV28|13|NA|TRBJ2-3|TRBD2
TGTGCCAGCAGTTTAACCGGGACTAGCCCCCCGGATTTT
CASSLTGTSPPDF
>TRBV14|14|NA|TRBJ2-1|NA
TGTGCCAGCAGCCAAGCTAACCGGGGGAATGAGCAGTTCTTC
CASSQANRGNEQFF
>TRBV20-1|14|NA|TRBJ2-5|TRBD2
TGCAGTGCTAGTATCCGAGCGGGAGTAGAGACCCAGTACTTC
CSASIRAGVETQYF
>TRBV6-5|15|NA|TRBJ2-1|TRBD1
TGTGCCAGCAGAGCGACAGGGGTGGTCAACAATGAGCAGTTCTTC
CASRATGVVNNEQFF
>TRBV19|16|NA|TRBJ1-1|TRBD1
TGTGCCAGTAGACGACCGGGACAGGGGGCATGGACTGAAGCTTTCTTT
CASRRPGQGAWTEAFF
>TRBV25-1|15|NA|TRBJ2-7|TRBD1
TGTGCCAGCAGTGGGTTTGGACAGGGGTCTCGCGAGCAGTACTTC
CASSGFGQGSREQYF
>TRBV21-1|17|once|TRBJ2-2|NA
TGTGCCAGCAGCACAGTCTACTATCACTCAAACACCGGGGAGCTGTTTTTT
CASSTVYYHSNTGELFF